This T cell receptor (beta chain) was captured by sequencing in a study of memory CD4+ T cells and cytomegalovirus serostatus. Trimming at V came to 7 bases and at J to 8 bases, leaving 8 bases not matched to a gene. There are 13 residues in the CDR3. Germline CDR1 reads MNHEY; CDR2 reads SVGAGI. Of note for this clone: The antigen is not known.

Study observations and caveats: The CMV-associated TCR signature appears largely within the CD4+ memory repertoire.

Generated by immunoSEQ multiplex PCR, the TCRdb table keeps only in-frame clones and is missing some. Altogether approximately 63,000 clones are present, 80% being singletons, with the ten largest covering approximately 0.53%. Single viable CD3+CD4+CD8-CD45RO+ cells were sorted as the memory CD4+ T cells. Sequenced material: memory CD4+ T cells from blood. V usage is TRBV6-5 and J usage is TRBJ1-2; 9 positions agree with TRBD1. The source of this sequence is an adult in good health and CMV-seronegative. Some clones in this sample may be carry-over from other donors' samples. The CDR3: CASIPGTGHGYTF. As DNA, the CDR3 is TGTGCCAGCATTCCCGGGACAGGGCACGGCTACACCTTC.